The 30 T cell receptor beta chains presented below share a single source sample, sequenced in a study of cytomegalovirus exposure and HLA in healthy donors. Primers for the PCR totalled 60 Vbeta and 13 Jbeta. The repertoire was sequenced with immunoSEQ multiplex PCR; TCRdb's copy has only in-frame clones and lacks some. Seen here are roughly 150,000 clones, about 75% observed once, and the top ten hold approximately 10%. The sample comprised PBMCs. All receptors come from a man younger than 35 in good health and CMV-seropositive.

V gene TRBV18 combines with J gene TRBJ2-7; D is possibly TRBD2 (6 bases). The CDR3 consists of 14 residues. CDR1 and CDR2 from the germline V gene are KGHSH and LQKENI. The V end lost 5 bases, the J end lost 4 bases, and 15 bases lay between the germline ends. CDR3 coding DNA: TGTGCCAGCTCAAGGTCGGAGGGTGGTTACGAGCAGTACTTC. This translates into CASSRSEGGYEQYF.

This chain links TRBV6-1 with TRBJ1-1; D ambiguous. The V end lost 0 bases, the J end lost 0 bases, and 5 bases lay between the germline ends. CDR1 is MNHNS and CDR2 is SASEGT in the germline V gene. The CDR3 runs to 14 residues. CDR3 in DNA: TGTGCCAGCAGTGAAGCGGCCCTGAACACTGAAGCTTTCTTT. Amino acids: CASSEAALNTEAFF.

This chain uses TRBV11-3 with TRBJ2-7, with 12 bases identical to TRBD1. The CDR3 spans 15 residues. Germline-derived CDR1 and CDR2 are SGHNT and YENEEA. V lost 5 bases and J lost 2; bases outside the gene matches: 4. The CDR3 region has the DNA TGTGCCAGCAGCCCTGGGACAGGGGGCCCCTACGAGCAGTACTTC. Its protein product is CASSPGTGGPYEQYF.

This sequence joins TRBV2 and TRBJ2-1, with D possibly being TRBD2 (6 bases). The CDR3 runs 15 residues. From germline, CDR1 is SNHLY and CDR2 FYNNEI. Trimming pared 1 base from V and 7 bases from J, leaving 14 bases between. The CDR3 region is CASSEGYLGTNEQFF. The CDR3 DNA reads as TGTGCCAGCAGTGAAGGTTATTTGGGGACTAATGAGCAGTTCTTC.

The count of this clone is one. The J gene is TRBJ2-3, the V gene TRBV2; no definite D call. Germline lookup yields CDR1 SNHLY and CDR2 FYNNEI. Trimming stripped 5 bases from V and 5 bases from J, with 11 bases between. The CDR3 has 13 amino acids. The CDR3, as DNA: TGTGCCAGCAGTCCAGGTGTTGAAGATACGCAGTATTTT. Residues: CASSPGVEDTQYF.

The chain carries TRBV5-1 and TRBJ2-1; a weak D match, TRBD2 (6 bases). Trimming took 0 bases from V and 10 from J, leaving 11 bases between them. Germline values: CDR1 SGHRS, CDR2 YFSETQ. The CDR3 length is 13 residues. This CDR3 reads CASSLELASEQFF. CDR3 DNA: TGCGCCAGCAGCTTGGAACTAGCATCGGAGCAGTTCTTC.

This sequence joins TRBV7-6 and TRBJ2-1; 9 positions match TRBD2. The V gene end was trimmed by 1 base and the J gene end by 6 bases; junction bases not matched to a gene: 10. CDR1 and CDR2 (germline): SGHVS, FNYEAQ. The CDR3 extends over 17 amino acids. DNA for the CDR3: TGTGCCAGCAGCTTAGGTTTAGGGGGACTAGCCCTCAATGAGCAGTTCTTC. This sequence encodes CASSLGLGGLALNEQFF.

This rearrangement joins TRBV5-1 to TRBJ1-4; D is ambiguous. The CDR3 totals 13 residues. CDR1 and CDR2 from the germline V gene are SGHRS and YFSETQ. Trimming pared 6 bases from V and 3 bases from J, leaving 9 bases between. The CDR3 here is CASTTVPNEKLFF. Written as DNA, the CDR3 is TGCGCCAGCACAACGGTGCCTAATGAAAAACTGTTTTTT.

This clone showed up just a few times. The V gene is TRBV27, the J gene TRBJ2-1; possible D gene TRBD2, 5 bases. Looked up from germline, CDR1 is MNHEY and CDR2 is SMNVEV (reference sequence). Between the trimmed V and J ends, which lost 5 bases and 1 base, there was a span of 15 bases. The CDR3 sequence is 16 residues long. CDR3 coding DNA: TGTGCCAGCAGTCGGCTGGGAGTGGTTTCCTACAATGAGCAGTTCTTC. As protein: CASSRLGVVSYNEQFF.

The CDR3 loop reads CAISEPTEPHEQYF. CDR3 nucleotide sequence: TGTGCCATCAGTGAGCCCACGGAGCCCCACGAGCAGTACTTC. The chain carries TRBV10-3 and TRBJ2-7; D is unresolved. The CDR3 runs 14 residues. With 2 bases removed from V and 5 bases from J, the gap between germline ends came to 13 bases. The germline CDR1 and CDR2 sequences are ENHRY and SYGVKD.

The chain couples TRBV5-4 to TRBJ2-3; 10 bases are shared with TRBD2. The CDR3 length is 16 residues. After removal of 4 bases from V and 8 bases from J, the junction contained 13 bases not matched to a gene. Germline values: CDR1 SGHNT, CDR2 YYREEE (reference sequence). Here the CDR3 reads CASSTEREGRFGTQYF. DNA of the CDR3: TGTGCCAGCAGCACCGAGCGGGAGGGTCGGTTCGGTACGCAGTATTTT.

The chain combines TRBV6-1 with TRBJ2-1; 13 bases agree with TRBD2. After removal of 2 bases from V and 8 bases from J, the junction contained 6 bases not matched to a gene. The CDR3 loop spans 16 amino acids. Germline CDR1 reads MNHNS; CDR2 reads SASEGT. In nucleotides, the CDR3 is TGTGCCAGCAGTGAAAGGACTAGCGGGAGCGGCGATGAGCAGTTCTTC. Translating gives CASSERTSGSGDEQFF.

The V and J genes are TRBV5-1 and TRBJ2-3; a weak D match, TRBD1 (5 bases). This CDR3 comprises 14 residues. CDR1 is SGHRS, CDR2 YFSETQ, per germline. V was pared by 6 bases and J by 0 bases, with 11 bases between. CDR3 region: CASTLQESTDTQYF. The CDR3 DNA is TGCGCCAGCACCTTACAGGAGAGCACAGATACGCAGTATTTT.

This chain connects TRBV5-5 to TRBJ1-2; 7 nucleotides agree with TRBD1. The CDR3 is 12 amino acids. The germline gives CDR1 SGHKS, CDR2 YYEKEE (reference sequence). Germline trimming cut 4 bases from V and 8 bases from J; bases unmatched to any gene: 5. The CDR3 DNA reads TGTGCCAGCAGCCTTGACAGGGAGGGCTACACCTTC. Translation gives CASSLDREGYTF.

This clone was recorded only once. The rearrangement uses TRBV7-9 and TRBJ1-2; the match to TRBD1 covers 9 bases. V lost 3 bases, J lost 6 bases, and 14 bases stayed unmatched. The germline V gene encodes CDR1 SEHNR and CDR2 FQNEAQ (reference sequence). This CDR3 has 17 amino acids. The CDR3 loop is CASSFNERSRTGDGYTF. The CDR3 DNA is TGTGCCAGCAGCTTCAACGAAAGGTCGCGGACAGGGGATGGCTACACCTTC.

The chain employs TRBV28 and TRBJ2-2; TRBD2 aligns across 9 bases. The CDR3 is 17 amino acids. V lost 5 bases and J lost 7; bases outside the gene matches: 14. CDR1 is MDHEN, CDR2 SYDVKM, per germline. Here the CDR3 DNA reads TGTGCCAGCAGTCGAGACTTACTAGCGGGCAGGGACGGGGAGCTGTTTTTT. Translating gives CASSRDLLAGRDGELFF.

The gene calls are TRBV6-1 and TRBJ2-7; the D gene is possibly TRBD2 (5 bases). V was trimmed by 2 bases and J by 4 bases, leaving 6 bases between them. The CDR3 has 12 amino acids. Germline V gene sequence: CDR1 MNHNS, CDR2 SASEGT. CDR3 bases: TGTGCCAGCAGTGAACGAGGGTACGAGCAGTACTTC. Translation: CASSERGYEQYF.

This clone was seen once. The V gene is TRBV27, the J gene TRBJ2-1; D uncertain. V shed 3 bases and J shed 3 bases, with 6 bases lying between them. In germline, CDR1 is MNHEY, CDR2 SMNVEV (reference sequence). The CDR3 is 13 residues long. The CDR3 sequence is CASSFSIYNEQFF. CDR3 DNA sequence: TGTGCCAGCAGTTTTAGCATCTACAATGAGCAGTTCTTC.

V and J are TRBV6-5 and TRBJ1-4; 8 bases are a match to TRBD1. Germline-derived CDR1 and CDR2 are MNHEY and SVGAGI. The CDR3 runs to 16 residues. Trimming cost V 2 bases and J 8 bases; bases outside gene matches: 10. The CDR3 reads CASSYAGTGGGEKLFF. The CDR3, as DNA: TGTGCCAGCAGTTACGCAGGGACAGGCGGGGGAGAAAAACTGTTTTTT.

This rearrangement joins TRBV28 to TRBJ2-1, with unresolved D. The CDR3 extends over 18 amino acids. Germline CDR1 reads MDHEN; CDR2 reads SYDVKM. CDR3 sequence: CASYAVIDLTSSYNEQFF. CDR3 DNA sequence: TGTGCTAGTTACGCGGTAATCGACCTCACGAGCTCCTACAATGAGCAGTTCTTC.

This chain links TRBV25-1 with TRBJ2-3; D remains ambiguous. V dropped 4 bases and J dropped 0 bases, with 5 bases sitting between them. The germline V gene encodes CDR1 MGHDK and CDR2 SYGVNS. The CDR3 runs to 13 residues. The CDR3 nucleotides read TGTGCCAGCAGTGTGGCTAGCACAGATACGCAGTATTTT. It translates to CASSVASTDTQYF.

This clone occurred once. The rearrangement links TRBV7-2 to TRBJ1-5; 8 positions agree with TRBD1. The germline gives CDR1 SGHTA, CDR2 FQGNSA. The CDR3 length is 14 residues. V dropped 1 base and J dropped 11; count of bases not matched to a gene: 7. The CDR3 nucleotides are TGTGCCAGCAGCTTAGGGACAGGGAATGAGGCCCAGCATTTT. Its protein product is CASSLGTGNEAQHF.

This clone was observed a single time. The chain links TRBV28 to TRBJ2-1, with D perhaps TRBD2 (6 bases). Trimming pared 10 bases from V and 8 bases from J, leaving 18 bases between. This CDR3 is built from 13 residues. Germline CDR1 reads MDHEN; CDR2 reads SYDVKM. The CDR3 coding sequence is TGTGCCACCGTACCCGGGGGTAAGGATGAGCAGTTCTTC. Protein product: CATVPGGKDEQFF.

CDR3 sequence (DNA): TGCGCCAGCAGTGGGAGCCCGGGGGAGACCCAGTACTTC. Translation: CASSGSPGETQYF. The chain is built from TRBV5-1 and TRBJ2-5; a possible D gene is TRBD2 (5 bases). Germline CDR1 SGHRS, CDR2 YFSETQ. Between the trimmed V and J ends, which lost 5 bases and 5 bases, there was a span of 13 bases. The CDR3 is made up of 13 amino acids.

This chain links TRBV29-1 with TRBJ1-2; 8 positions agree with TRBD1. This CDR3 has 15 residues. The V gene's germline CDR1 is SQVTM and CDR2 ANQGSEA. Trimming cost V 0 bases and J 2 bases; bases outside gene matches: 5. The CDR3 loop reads CSVEDHRGANYGYTF. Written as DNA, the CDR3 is TGCAGCGTTGAAGATCACAGGGGGGCAAACTATGGCTACACCTTC.

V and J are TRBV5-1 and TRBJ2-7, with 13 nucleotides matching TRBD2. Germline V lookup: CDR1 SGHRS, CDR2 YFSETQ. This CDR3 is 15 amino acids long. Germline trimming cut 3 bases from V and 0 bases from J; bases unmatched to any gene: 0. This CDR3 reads CASSWTSGGSYEQYF. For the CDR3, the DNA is TGCGCCAGCAGCTGGACTAGCGGGGGCTCCTACGAGCAGTACTTC.

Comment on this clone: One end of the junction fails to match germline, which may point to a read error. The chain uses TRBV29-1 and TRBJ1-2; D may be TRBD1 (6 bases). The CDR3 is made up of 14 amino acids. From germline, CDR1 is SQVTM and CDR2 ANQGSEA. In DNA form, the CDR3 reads TGCAGCGTCGCCACCGGGACACGCGGATATGACTACACCTTC. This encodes CSVATGTRGYDYTF.

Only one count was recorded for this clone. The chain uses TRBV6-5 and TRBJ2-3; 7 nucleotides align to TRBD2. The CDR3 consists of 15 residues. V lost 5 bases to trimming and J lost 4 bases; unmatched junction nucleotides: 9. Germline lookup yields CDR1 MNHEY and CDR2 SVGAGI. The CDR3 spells CASSTLGGSADTQYF. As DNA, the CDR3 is TGTGCCAGCAGTACCCTTGGCGGGAGCGCAGATACGCAGTATTTT.

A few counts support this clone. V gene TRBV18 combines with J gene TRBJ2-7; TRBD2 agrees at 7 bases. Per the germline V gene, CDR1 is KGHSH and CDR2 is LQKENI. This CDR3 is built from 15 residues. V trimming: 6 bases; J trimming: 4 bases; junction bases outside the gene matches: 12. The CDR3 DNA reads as TGTGCCAGCTCCCTTGGGGGGAGGGCCGTGTACGAGCAGTACTTC. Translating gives CASSLGGRAVYEQYF. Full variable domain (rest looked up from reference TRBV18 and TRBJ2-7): NAGVMQNPRHLVRRRGQEARLRCSPMKGHSHVYWYRQLPEEGLKFMVYLQKENIIDESGMPKERFSAEFPKEGPSILRIQQVVRGDSAAYFCASSLGGRAVYEQYFGPGTRLTVT.

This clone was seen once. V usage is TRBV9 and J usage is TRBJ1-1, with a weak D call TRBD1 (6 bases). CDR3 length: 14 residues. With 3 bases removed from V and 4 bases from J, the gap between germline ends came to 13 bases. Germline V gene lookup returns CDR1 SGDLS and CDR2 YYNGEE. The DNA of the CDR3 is TGTGCCAGCAGCGCAGTAACAGGGCGCACTGAAGCTTTCTTT. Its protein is CASSAVTGRTEAFF.